This is a list of T cell receptor beta chains from one sample in a study of control samples from healthy donors and cancer patients. Assay: immunoSEQ multiplex PCR; the TCRdb copy retains only in-frame clones and omits some. Here the sample spans some 160,000 clones, about nine tenths being singletons. Sequencing was done on a sample of blood. These receptors were obtained from a man aged 25-40 years in good health. The CDR3 runs from the conserved cysteine through the conserved F or W.

V	J	CDR3
TRBV11-3	TRBJ2-7	CASSEGSEQYF
TRBV5-4	TRBJ2-1	CASGLAGVNEQFF
TRBV7-9	TRBJ2-7	CASSAWTSGSYEQYF
TRBV5-8	TRBJ1-4	CASSLGEGAFATNEKLFF
TRBV19	TRBJ1-2	CAKNRRQDPGLYGYTF
TRBV6-4	TRBJ1-2	CASSPDGRSIRVGSGYTF
TRBV28	TRBJ2-1	CASIPFGLADYNEQFF
TRBV11-3	TRBJ2-2	CAVPPSHGTGELFF
TRBV9	TRBJ2-1	CASSPTEGVGNEQFF
TRBV9	TRBJ2-3	CASSVGSSGGTDTQYF
TRBV7-3	TRBJ1-1	CASSSTGGMAFF
TRBV29-1	TRBJ2-7	CSVVLGLSSYEQYF
TRBV11-1	TRBJ2-7	CASSSGQHFFPNF
TRBV23-1	TRBJ1-2	CASSQQGSHYGYTF
TRBV5-1	TRBJ2-7	CASSPGGTTYEQYF
TRBV18	TRBJ1-1	CASSLGMGQENTEAFF